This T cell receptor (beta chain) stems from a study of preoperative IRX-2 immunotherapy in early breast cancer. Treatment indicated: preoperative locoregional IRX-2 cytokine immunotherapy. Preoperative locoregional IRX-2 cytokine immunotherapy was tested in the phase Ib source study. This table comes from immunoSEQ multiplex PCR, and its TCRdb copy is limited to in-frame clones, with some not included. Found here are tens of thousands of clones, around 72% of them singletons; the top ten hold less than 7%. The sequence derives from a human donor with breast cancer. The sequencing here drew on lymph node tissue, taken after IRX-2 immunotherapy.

CDR3 region: CASSYSPDRGHGYTF. CDR3 DNA: TGTGCCAGCAGTTACTCGCCAGACAGGGGGCATGGCTACACCTTC. This sequence joins TRBV6-8 and TRBJ1-2; 10 bases are shared with TRBD1. There are 15 residues in the CDR3. Unmatched junction bases numbered 4, after V lost 0 bases and J lost 6 bases. Germline CDR1 is MNHGY and CDR2 is SAAAGT.